The clone carrying this T cell receptor beta chain occurred a few times. Antigen specificity is unknown. After less than twelve days in culture, the CD4+ T cells were isolated. The participants, recipients of two vaccine doses, got either BNT162b2 or mRNA-1273. Assay used: immunoSEQ multiplex PCR; TCRdb lists only in-frame clones, some missing. The sample includes around 46,000 clones, approximately 70% seen only once; the top ten take about 8.6%. V gave up 1 base and J gave up 6 bases, with 6 bases separating them. CDR1 is SGHNT and CDR2 is YENEEA in the germline V gene. This CDR3 has 13 residues. This sample is part of a study of vaccination effects on CD4 cells after COVID-19. Study-wide background: After the second dose, samples were taken at median day 72. General study results and limits: Late post-vaccination, clones induced by infection and those induced by vaccine underwent marked clonal contraction. Just 1 of 255 vaccine-induced clones in healthy recipients was cross-reactive.

This specimen was CD4+ T cells from PBMCs cultured without peptide, taken after COVID-19 vaccination. The chain employs TRBV11-3 and TRBJ2-2; D ambiguous. This TCR came from a human donor who received a COVID-19 vaccine. The CDR3: CASSLARAGELFF. DNA for the CDR3: TGTGCCAGCAGCTTAGCCCGAGCCGGGGAGCTGTTTTTT. Based on the CDR3 plus reference TRBV11-3 and TRBJ2-2, the full variable domain is EAGVVQSPRYKIIEKKQPVAFWCNPISGHNTLYWYLQNLGQGPELLIRYENEEAVDDSQLPKDRFSAERLKGVDSTLKIQPAELGDSAVYLCASSLARAGELFFGEGSRLTVL.